These 17 T cell receptor beta chains share one sample of origin, sequenced in a study of blood T cells in healthy people across ages. Combining a sample-barcoded 5' primer with a J-beta primer mix, a second PCR ran for about 7 to 12 cycles. Via MiXCR, TCRdb re-called the 5' RACE reads, giving one row per CDR3 protein. The data show around 670,000 distinct CDR3 sequences, about 30% seen once. Material: blood. The receptor source for this set is a woman of 80 years or more in good health.

This chain joins TRBV4-2 and TRBJ1-1; no definite D call. The CDR3 extends over 14 amino acids. The germline V gene encodes CDR1 LGHNA and CDR2 YNFKEQ. The ends were cut back, 0 bases at V and 6 bases at J, with 11 bases in the middle. The CDR3: CASSQDFEVAEAFF. In nucleotides, the CDR3 is TGTGCCAGCAGCCAAGATTTTGAGGTCGCTGAAGCTTTCTTT.

This clonotype was seen only a few times. A much larger clone sits a single nucleotide away, making a read error possible. The chain recombines TRBV28 with TRBJ2-7; 7 bases agree with TRBD1. Trimming at V came to 6 bases and at J to 3 bases, leaving 8 bases not matched to a gene. The CDR3 extends over 14 amino acids. Per germline, CDR1 MDHEN and CDR2 SYDVKM. CDR3 amino acids: CASSFRTGRYEQYF. The CDR3, as DNA: TGTGCCAGCAGCTTCCGGACAGGTCGCTACGAGCAGTACTTC.

As to this clonotype: Since a much larger clone is just one base distant, this may be a read error. The final CDR3 position lacks the conserved phenylalanine or tryptophan, pointing to a likely read error. This chain connects TRBV20-1 to TRBJ2-5; 7 nucleotides agree with TRBD2. Germline V CDR1 and CDR2: DFQATT, SNEGSKA (reference sequence). The J segment lost 4 bases and the V segment lost 4 bases, leaving 3 bases of the junction unmatched. This CDR3 has 12 amino acids. CDR3 residues: CSAKTSTETQYC. The CDR3 DNA reads as TGCAGTGCTAAGACTAGCACAGAGACCCAGTACTGC.

This clonotype came up many times. J is TRBJ1-2 and V is TRBV2, with a possible D match to TRBD1 (6 bases). Between the trimmed V and J ends, which lost 7 bases and 2 bases, there was a span of 17 bases. This CDR3 is 15 amino acids long. Germline values: CDR1 SNHLY, CDR2 FYNNEI. This chain's CDR3 is CASISPGHSNYGYTF. In DNA form, the CDR3 reads TGTGCCAGCATCAGCCCGGGACATTCCAACTATGGCTACACCTTC.

Comments on this clonotype: This may be a read error: a much more frequent sequence differs by one nucleotide. The V and J genes are TRBV7-9 and TRBJ2-1; either TRBD1 or TRBD2 may fit D (5 bases each). The CDR3 extends over 13 amino acids. Germline lookup yields CDR1 SEHNR and CDR2 FQNEAQ (reference sequence). The CDR3: CASEGPGQGEKFF. CDR3 coding DNA: TGTGCCAGCGAGGGCCCGGGGCAGGGTGAGAAGTTCTTC.

This clonotype was counted many times. This sequence joins TRBV5-1 and TRBJ2-7, with TRBD1 matching 7 bases. J lost 0 bases, V lost 0 bases, and 6 bases had no gene match. The CDR3 length is 16 residues. Germline loops: CDR1 SGHRS, CDR2 YFSETQ. CDR3 in amino acids: CASSLAGRDSSYEQYF. CDR3 sequence (DNA): TGCGCCAGCAGCTTGGCCGGAAGGGACAGCTCCTACGAGCAGTACTTC.

The V gene is TRBV9, the J gene TRBJ2-7, with TRBD1 matching over 9 bases. The ends lost 3 bases at V and 5 bases at J; junction bases unmatched: 6. Germline assignment: CDR1 SGDLS and CDR2 YYNGEE. The CDR3 has 14 amino acids. CDR3 residues: CASSEGTGTHEQYF. In DNA form, the CDR3 reads TGTGCCAGCAGCGAGGGGACAGGGACGCACGAGCAGTACTTC. Drawing the rest from reference TRBV9 and TRBJ2-7, the complete variable domain is DSGVTQTPKHLITATGQRVTLRCSPRSGDLSVYWYQQSLDQGLQFLIQYYNGEERAKGNILERFSAQQFPDLHSELNLSSLELGDSALYFCASSEGTGTHEQYFGPGTRLTVT.

This clonotype was found many times. The chain couples TRBV20-1 to TRBJ1-4; 8 bases line up with TRBD1. The ends lost 3 bases at V and 3 bases at J; junction bases unmatched: 9. Germline CDR1 DFQATT, CDR2 SNEGSKA (reference sequence). The CDR3 has 16 residues. For the CDR3, the DNA is TGCAGTGCTAGCCCAGGGGGCTTTACCCCTAATGAAAAACTGTTTTTT. It yields the protein CSASPGGFTPNEKLFF.

The sample holds many counts of this clonotype. The chain joins TRBV30 to TRBJ2-3; D is perhaps TRBD1 or TRBD2 (6 bases each). The CDR3 spans 14 residues. Germline CDR1 and CDR2: GTSNPN and SVGIG (reference sequence). The V and J ends lost 5 bases and 4 bases respectively, with 16 bases between them. The DNA for the CDR3 is TGTGCCTGGTCCCCCGGGGGCGAGGCAGATACGCAGTATTTT. Encoded protein: CAWSPGGEADTQYF.

Note on this clonotype: The germline gene is not matched at one end of the junction; a read error may be the cause. The chain uses TRBV2 and TRBJ2-3; D tentatively fits TRBD1 or TRBD2 (6 bases each). Germline V gene lookup returns CDR1 SNHLY and CDR2 FYNNEI. This CDR3 comprises 14 residues. Here the CDR3 reads CVSSPRGRGDTQYF. CDR3 in DNA: TGTGTCAGCAGCCCCCGGGGGCGGGGAGATACGCAGTATTTT.

This clonotype was counted between two and nine times. This rearrangement joins TRBV3-1 to TRBJ1-1; 8 bases fit TRBD1. This CDR3 has 15 amino acids. Germline assignment: CDR1 LGHDT and CDR2 YNNKEL (reference sequence). Trimming removed 0 bases from V and 3 bases from J; junction bases left unmatched: 3. DNA for the CDR3: TGTGCCAGCAGCCAAGATCCCAGGGGGCACACTGAAGCTTTCTTT. Translation: CASSQDPRGHTEAFF.

This clonotype was observed at least ten times. This rearrangement joins TRBV27 to TRBJ1-2; D is perhaps TRBD1 (5 bases). This CDR3 comprises 14 residues. Germline V gene data show CDR1 as MNHEY and CDR2 as SMNVEV (reference sequence). Between the trimmed V and J ends, which lost 0 bases and 8 bases, there was a span of 13 bases. This CDR3 reads CASSLSGLRGGYTF. The CDR3 DNA follows: TGTGCCAGCAGTTTATCAGGACTAAGGGGCGGCTACACCTTC.

Comment on this clonotype: This clone may be a read error of a much larger clone one base away. The chain joins TRBV20-1 to TRBJ2-1; no clear D. The tail of the sequence fits TRBJ2-7 better, so the J call may be wrong. CDR3 length: 14 amino acids. Per germline, CDR1 DFQATT and CDR2 SNEGSKA (reference sequence). The CDR3 bases are TGCAGTGCTGGAAACAGCGACTCCTACAATGAGCAGTACTTC. Translating gives CSAGNSDSYNEQYF.

Many counts were recorded for this clonotype. The CDR3 DNA reads as TGTGCCAGCACTCCTGGGGGGTTCGAGCAGTACTTC. The encoded protein is CASTPGGFEQYF. The chain uses TRBV7-8 and TRBJ2-7; perhaps TRBD2 as D (6 bases). Germline CDR1 is SGHVS and CDR2 is FQNEAQ. Trimming cost V 7 bases and J 6 bases, with 13 bases left between them. This CDR3 spans 12 amino acids.

This clonotype has ten or more counts. The chain has TRBV2 and TRBJ2-3; maybe TRBD2 (5 bases). CDR3 length equals 14 residues. Germline loops: CDR1 SNHLY, CDR2 FYNNEI. V was shortened by 7 bases and J by 0 bases, with 11 bases between the two germline ends. CDR3 sequence reads: CASKEALSTDTQYF. CDR3 in DNA: TGTGCCAGCAAGGAGGCTTTAAGCACAGATACGCAGTATTTT.

This clonotype was recorded at least ten times. CDR3 amino acids: CASSLQQVSYTEAFF. The CDR3 DNA follows: TGTGCCAGCAGCCTCCAACAGGTCAGCTACACTGAAGCTTTCTTT. The chain joins TRBV3-1 to TRBJ1-1; D perhaps matches TRBD1 (5 bases). V lost 4 bases to trimming and J lost 3 bases, with 15 bases between them. Per the germline V gene, CDR1 is LGHDT and CDR2 is YNNKEL (reference sequence). The CDR3 loop spans 15 amino acids.

Note on this clonotype: A much larger clone differs by one base, so this may be a read error. The chain uses TRBV5-6 and TRBJ2-1; TRBD2 is a possible D gene (6 bases). Gene TRBJ2-7 matches the end of the DNA better, so the J call may be wrong. Germline V gene lookup returns CDR1 SGHDT and CDR2 YYEEEE. The length of the CDR3 is 15 residues. As DNA, the CDR3 is TGTGCCAGCAGCTTTGTAGGGAGGTCCTACAATGAGCAGTACTTC. It encodes CASSFVGRSYNEQYF.